This T cell receptor beta chain was sequenced in a study of T cells in Graves' hyperthyroidism and ophthalmopathy (dated by TCRdb to the late 2010s). Concerning the study at large: Peripheral blood samples were taken at initial diagnosis, before any treatment was given. A discovery cohort of approximately 97 patients, fewer than 50 with Graves' ophthalmopathy and about 58 with stable Graves' hyperthyroidism, was used to find distinguishing TCR V-J signatures. Whether ophthalmopathy could be predicted prospectively was tested in an independent validation cohort made up of under 20 hyperthyroidism patients plus 17 patients who later progressed to ophthalmopathy. For training and testing, the 100 or so patients in the discovery cohort were randomly divided in a 7:3 ratio. The study also compared thyroid tissue and blood T-cell repertoires from several Graves' hyperthyroidism patients. After sampling, hyperthyroidism patients received methimazole starting at 30 mg daily, and ophthalmopathy patients received high-dose intravenous methylprednisolone. The paper reports TCR Vbeta CDR3 sequencing of fewer than 150 peripheral blood samples: 43 ophthalmopathy, roughly 74 hyperthyroidism and around 17 progressor patients. What the authors observed across the whole study: Blood samples also contained most of the expanded thyroid clonotypes (frequency above 0.001), which suggests that blood repertoires may reflect thyroid immune responses. No statistical method was used to set the sample size in advance, and investigators knew the group allocation. In validation, progression to ophthalmopathy was predicted by the model with around 70% sensitivity and roughly 72% specificity, a median of approximately 7.1 months before onset. In cross-validation, a model built on a 13 V-J signature told ophthalmopathy apart from stable hyperthyroidism with just under 90% sensitivity and roughly 81% specificity, and in testing the same model reached 80%/75%.

CDR1 and CDR2, looked up from the germline V gene, are SGHAT and FQNNGV. Its CDR3 holds 15 amino acids, cysteine through phenylalanine. The only DNA kept is the CDR3, 45 bases in frame from the first base. In the ophthalmopathy patients, disease was moderately to severely active, with a Clinical Activity Score of 3 or more, a NOSPECS grade of 4 or more, and a duration of less than 3 months. Exclusion was applied to patients with uncontrolled infections, other autoimmune diseases, pregnancy or lactation. Diagnoses relied on clinical symptoms, serum thyroxine and TRAb, thyroid ultrasound and orbital computed tomography. Ficoll-Paque density gradient centrifugation was used to isolate PBMCs from around 10 ml of fresh peripheral blood. Total RNA was extracted with Trizol reagent, and quality was checked on an Agilent 2100 Bioanalyzer. Worth noting for this clonotype: What this receptor recognizes is not known. The junction differs from germline at one of its ends, possibly a read error.

The TCR beta CDR3 regions were amplified from RNA transcripts. A first-round RT-PCR of the TCR CDR3 used the HTBI primer set with the Qiagen OneStep RT-PCR kit. Libraries were constructed in a second round of multiplex PCR, after which size selection and purification were performed. Paired-end sequencing of the libraries was performed with 100 bp reads on an Illumina HiSeq2000. The study's own analysis went as follows. SOAPnuke was used to process the raw data, with reads discarded if the reads contained adapters or uncalled bases, had a mean Phred below 15, or lacked an exact constant-primer or identifier match. High-quality paired reads were merged with COPE v1.2.5, and unique nucleotide sequences were defined as clonotypes. Clonotypes were aligned to IMGT TRBV, TRBD and TRBJ reference segments using MiTCR v1.1. The analysis was restricted to V-J combinations with a frequency above 0.0001, which together covered approximately 99% of the repertoires. The TCS score was defined as F50 (clonal expansion) divided by E x V (chaos), with BLOSUM62-based TCRdist calculated between CDR3 peptides within each V-J. Welch's t-statistics and random forest reduced fewer than 600 V-J features to roughly 13, which were used in a naive Bayes classifier (R e1071). Clones were called with MiXCR by TCRdb after fastp trimmed the public reads at Q25, and only in-frame beta chains were retained. CDR3 protein sequences are deduplicated, and each keeps its most common genes and DNA. In this record, the V and J calls reflect TCRdb's handling and not the investigators' own analysis. Present in this sample are over 500,000 distinct CDR3 sequences, roughly 15% of which were seen just once. The ten largest clones capture under 20% of the sample.

The source material was blood. The rearranged segments are TRBV11-2 and TRBJ2-2; TRBD2 aligns with 10 central bases. The TCR was taken from a woman aged 18-29 years with Graves' ophthalmopathy. CDR3 loop: CASSFTSGVNGELFF. In nucleotides, the sequence is TGCGCCAGCAGCTTTACTAGCGGGGTGAACGGGGAGCTGTTTTTT.